Presented here are 23 T cell receptor beta chains from one specimen sequenced in a study of blood T cell repertoires in COVID-19. Only in-frame clones appear in the TCRdb table, and some are missing; sequencing was by immunoSEQ multiplex PCR. The repertoire has hundreds of thousands of clones, roughly 90% of them found once; the top ten carry about 7%. The sample was peripheral blood. These receptors came from a woman between 65 and 79 years old with COVID-19, enrolled during active disease.

This chain joins TRBV6-1 and TRBJ2-7; D is ambiguous. Trimming left V 1 base short and J 0 bases short, with 7 bases between. Germline assignment: CDR1 MNHNS and CDR2 SASEGT. This CDR3 is built from 14 residues. The DNA of the CDR3 is TGTGCCAGCAGTGAAGTGGGCCTCTCCTACGAGCAGTACTTC. Its translation: CASSEVGLSYEQYF.

This clone was observed once. This chain uses TRBV6-5 with TRBJ2-7; TRBD2 agrees at 9 bases. The J segment lost 4 bases and the V segment lost 1 base, leaving 5 bases of the junction unmatched. Germline V gene sequence: CDR1 MNHEY, CDR2 SVGAGI. The CDR3 has 15 amino acids. CDR3 bases: TGTGCCAGCAGTTACTTGGGCGGGGGGGCATACGAGCAGTACTTC. Encoded protein: CASSYLGGGAYEQYF.

The V gene is TRBV7-9, the J gene TRBJ1-3; maybe TRBD1 (5 bases). Deletions cut 4 bases from V and 8 bases from J, with 15 bases between. The CDR3 runs 14 residues. CDR1 and CDR2 from the germline V gene are SEHNR and FQNEAQ (reference sequence). Here the CDR3 reads CASSSSGLFDTIYF. For the CDR3, the DNA is TGTGCCAGCAGCTCCTCGGGACTTTTTGACACCATATATTTT.

This chain connects TRBV7-9 to TRBJ1-2, with 8 positions matching TRBD1. Germline V CDR1 and CDR2: SEHNR, FQNEAQ (reference sequence). CDR3 length equals 14 residues. J lost 2 bases, V lost 5 bases, and 4 bases had no gene match. CDR3 DNA sequence: TGTGCCAGCAGCCCCAGGGGGCTGAACTATGGCTACACCTTC. It translates to CASSPRGLNYGYTF.

The chain links TRBV27 to TRBJ2-3, with 9 positions matching TRBD2. The CDR3 contains 17 residues. CDR1 and CDR2 from the germline V gene are MNHEY and SMNVEV (reference sequence). Unmatched junction bases numbered 11, after V lost 5 bases and J lost 2 bases. The CDR3 loop reads CASSLLAAGGVTDTQYF. In DNA, the CDR3 is TGTGCCAGCAGTCTCTTAGCTGCGGGGGGGGTCACAGATACGCAGTATTTT.

This chain links TRBV21-1 with TRBJ1-2; the table's TRBD1 call for D was not verified on the DNA. TRBV21-1 is a listed pseudogene. There are 14 residues in the CDR3. As DNA, the CDR3 is TGTGCCAGCAACCGACTGGGACACTCGTATGGCTACACCTTC. It codes for CASNRLGHSYGYTF.

The CDR3 is CASSYQGLLTEAFF. The CDR3 DNA sequence: TGTGCCAGCAGTTATCAGGGGTTGTTAACTGAAGCTTTCTTT. The V call is TRBV6-5, the J call TRBJ1-1, with a tentative D call TRBD1 (6 bases). The germline V gene has CDR1 MNHEY and CDR2 SVGAGI. CDR3 length equals 14 residues. V lost 3 bases and J lost 5, with 13 bases in between.

DNA of the CDR3: TGCGCCAGCAGCTTGTGGGGAGTTACTTATGGCTACACCTTC. Translation gives CASSLWGVTYGYTF. The chain couples TRBV5-1 to TRBJ1-2; D not certain. Looked up from germline, CDR1 is SGHRS and CDR2 is YFSETQ. Trimming removed 1 base from V and 5 bases from J, with 12 bases in between. The CDR3 has 14 residues.

The chain recombines TRBV5-1 with TRBJ2-1; a weak D match, TRBD2 (5 bases). The germline CDR1 and CDR2 sequences are SGHRS and YFSETQ. V was clipped by 0 bases and J by 4 bases, with 17 bases between them. The CDR3 runs 17 residues. This chain's CDR3 is CASSLDLSASNYNEQFF. The CDR3 bases are TGCGCCAGCAGCTTGGATCTCTCGGCTAGCAATTACAATGAGCAGTTCTTC. Together with reference TRBV5-1 and TRBJ2-1, the CDR3 gives the full variable domain: KAGVTQTPRYLIKTRGQQVTLSCSPISGHRSVSWYQQTPGQGLQFLFEYFSETQRNKGNFPGRFSGRQFSNSRSEMNVSTLELGDSALYLCASSLDLSASNYNEQFFGPGTRLTVL.

A note on this clone: Other DNA sequences in this specimen translate into the identical CDR3. The V gene is TRBV24-1, the J gene TRBJ1-2; 9 nucleotides match TRBD1. From germline, CDR1 is KGHDR and CDR2 SFDVKD. Trimming removed 2 bases from V and 5 bases from J; junction bases left unmatched: 2. The CDR3 is 14 residues long. The CDR3 region is CATSDSGQGYGYTF. The CDR3 DNA is TGTGCCACCAGTGATTCCGGACAGGGGTATGGCTACACCTTC.

CDR3 in DNA: TGTGCCAGCAGCGAGCTCCAGGGGGCCTCCTCCTATAATTCACCCCTCCACTTT. Translating it yields CASSELQGASSYNSPLHF. The genes are TRBV5-6 and TRBJ1-6; 8 nucleotides align to TRBD1. CDR3 length equals 18 residues. In germline, CDR1 is SGHDT, CDR2 YYEEEE. Losses at the gene ends were 4 bases for V and 0 bases for J; bases not matched to a gene: 9.

This clone was seen just once. The chain couples TRBV13 to TRBJ2-3, with D perhaps TRBD1 (5 bases). Germline-derived CDR1 and CDR2 are PRHDT and FYEKMQ (reference sequence). The CDR3 spans 16 residues. V lost 1 base, J lost 5 bases, and 16 bases lay in between. CDR3 region: CASSLASGERGDTQYF. The CDR3 coding sequence is TGTGCCAGCAGCTTAGCATCGGGCGAAAGGGGAGATACGCAGTATTTT. The whole variable domain, filled in from reference TRBV13 and TRBJ2-3, reads AAGVIQSPRHLIKEKRETATLKCYPIPRHDTVYWYQQGPGQDPQFLISFYEKMQSDKGSIPDRFSAQQFSDYHSELNMSSLELGDSALYFCASSLASGERGDTQYFGPGTRLTVL.

The rearrangement links TRBV23-1 to TRBJ1-5; D might be TRBD1 (5 bases). TRBV23-1 is identified as an open reading frame with a role that is uncertain. Trimming took 3 bases from V and 3 from J, leaving 12 bases between them. The CDR3 is 15 residues long. This CDR3 is CASSQPTGINQPQHF. CDR3 DNA: TGCGCCAGCAGTCAGCCCACAGGAATCAATCAGCCCCAGCATTTT.

The chain combines TRBV7-8 with TRBJ1-3; tentatively, D is TRBD1 (5 bases). Trimming cost V 0 bases and J 0 bases, with 12 bases left between them. This CDR3 comprises 17 residues. The germline CDR1 and CDR2 sequences are SGHVS and FQNEAQ. CDR3 nucleotides: TGTGCCAGCAGCTTAGCAGTGGCGGGGCTCTCTGGAAACACCATATATTTT. It codes for CASSLAVAGLSGNTIYF. The variable domain in full, with the rest retrieved from reference TRBV7-8 and TRBJ1-3, is GAGVSQSPRYKVAKRGQDVALRCDPISGHVSLFWYQQALGQGPEFLTYFQNEAQLDKSGLPSDRFFAERPEGSVSTLKIQRTQQEDSAVYLCASSLAVAGLSGNTIYFGEGSWLTVV.

The V call is TRBV7-9, the J call TRBJ2-2; 7 bases are shared with TRBD1. The CDR3 sequence is 16 residues long. Germline V gene lookup returns CDR1 SEHNR and CDR2 FQNEAQ (reference sequence). J lost 0 bases, V lost 5 bases, and 6 bases had no gene match. The CDR3 is CASSRPGTANTGELFF. DNA for the CDR3: TGTGCCAGCAGCCGACCGGGGACAGCGAACACCGGGGAGCTGTTTTTT.

This rearrangement joins TRBV7-9 to TRBJ1-2, with TRBD1 as a possible D gene (5 bases). Germline V gene sequence: CDR1 SEHNR, CDR2 FQNEAQ (reference sequence). CDR3 length equals 14 residues. V dropped 2 bases and J dropped 7 bases, with 14 bases sitting between them. The CDR3 DNA sequence: TGTGCCAGCAGCTTAAACGGCGGAGGGGCTGGCTACACCTTC. Residues: CASSLNGGGAGYTF. The full variable domain, rest sourced from reference TRBV7-9 and TRBJ1-2, is DTGVSQNPRHKITKRGQNVTFRCDPISEHNRLYWYRQTLGQGPEFLTYFQNEAQLEKSRLLSDRFSAERPKGSFSTLEIQRTEQGDSAMYLCASSLNGGGAGYTFGSGTRLTVV.

This chain joins TRBV6-5 and TRBJ2-3; weak D call: TRBD1 (6 bases). The germline V and J ends were trimmed by 2 bases and 4 bases, with 7 bases remaining between them. The CDR3 has 13 residues. Germline V lookup: CDR1 MNHEY, CDR2 SVGAGI. CDR3 in DNA: TGTGCCAGCAGTTACCACAGGGCAGATACGCAGTATTTT. Its protein is CASSYHRADTQYF.

The gene calls are TRBV5-5 and TRBJ1-6; D remains ambiguous. CDR1 and CDR2 from the germline V gene are SGHKS and YYEKEE (reference sequence). This CDR3 has 13 amino acids. V was clipped by 4 bases and J by 10 bases, with 12 bases between them. The CDR3 DNA reads TGTGCCAGCAGCCCAATGTCTGGCTCACCCCTCCACTTT. It codes for CASSPMSGSPLHF.

The V and J genes are TRBV29-1 and TRBJ2-3; 9 bases map to TRBD1. This CDR3 is 14 amino acids long. V trimming: 4 bases; J trimming: 5 bases; junction bases outside the gene matches: 7. Per the germline V gene, CDR1 is SQVTM and CDR2 is ANQGSEA. The CDR3 loop reads CSVGDRVRRDTQYF. Written as DNA, the CDR3 is TGCAGCGTTGGGGACAGGGTAAGGAGAGATACGCAGTATTTT.

This chain links TRBV21-1 with TRBJ2-4; the tabulated D call, TRBD1, remains unverified against the DNA. TRBV21-1 is a listed pseudogene. There are 19 residues in the CDR3. Here the CDR3 DNA reads TGTGCCAGCAGCAAGTTGCCGATTCAGGGTGAGACCGAAAAGGGGATTCAGTACTTC. Translating it yields CASSKLPIQGETEKGIQYF.

V and J are TRBV29-1 and TRBJ2-2; TRBD2 agrees at 14 bases. Looked up from germline, CDR1 is SQVTM and CDR2 is ANQGSEA. This CDR3 region has 16 residues. The junction had 5 bases not matched to a gene; V was cut back by 4 bases and J by 4 bases. CDR3 residues: CSVGLAGGPSTGELFF. CDR3 in DNA: TGCAGCGTTGGACTAGCGGGGGGGCCCAGCACCGGGGAGCTGTTTTTT.

This chain links TRBV5-1 with TRBJ1-4; a weak D match, TRBD1 (6 bases). CDR3 length: 15 residues. The germline gives CDR1 SGHRS, CDR2 YFSETQ. Trimming removed 0 bases at V and 8 bases at J, with 14 bases between. The CDR3 DNA reads TGCGCCAGCAGCTTGGCCGGGAGGGGGAACGAAAAACTGTTTTTT. It translates to CASSLAGRGNEKLFF.

The J gene is TRBJ2-1, the V gene TRBV27, with D unclear. Trimming pared 6 bases from V and 5 bases from J, leaving 8 bases between. CDR3 length equals 12 residues. Per the germline V gene, CDR1 is MNHEY and CDR2 is SMNVEV (reference sequence). The CDR3: CASRRSDNEQFF. In DNA, the CDR3 is TGTGCCAGCAGGAGGTCGGACAATGAGCAGTTCTTC.